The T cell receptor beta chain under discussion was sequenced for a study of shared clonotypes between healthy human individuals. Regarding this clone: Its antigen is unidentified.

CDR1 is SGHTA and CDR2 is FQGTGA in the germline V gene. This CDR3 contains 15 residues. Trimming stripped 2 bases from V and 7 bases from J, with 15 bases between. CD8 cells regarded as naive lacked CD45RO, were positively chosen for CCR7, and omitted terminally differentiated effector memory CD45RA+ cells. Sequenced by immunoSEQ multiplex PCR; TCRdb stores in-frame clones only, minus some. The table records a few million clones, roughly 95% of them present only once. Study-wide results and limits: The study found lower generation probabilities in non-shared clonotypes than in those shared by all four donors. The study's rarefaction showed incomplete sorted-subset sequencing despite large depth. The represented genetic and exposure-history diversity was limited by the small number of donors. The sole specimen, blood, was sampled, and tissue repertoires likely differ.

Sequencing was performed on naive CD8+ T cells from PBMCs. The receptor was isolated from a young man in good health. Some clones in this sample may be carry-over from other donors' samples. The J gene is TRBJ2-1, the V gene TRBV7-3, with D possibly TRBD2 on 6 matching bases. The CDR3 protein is CASSLFGSNANEQFF. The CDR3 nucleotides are TGTGCCAGCAGCTTATTCGGGAGTAACGCTAATGAGCAGTTCTTC.